Following are 14 T cell receptor beta chains from one sample sequenced in a study of blood T cell repertoires in COVID-19. Some clones are missing from TCRdb's copy, which holds only in-frame ones; the method was immunoSEQ multiplex PCR. The repertoire consists of under 35,000 clones, with over 75% occurring once and the leading ten covering less than 9.5%. The sample comprised peripheral blood. These TCRs come from a woman in her fifties or sixties with active COVID-19.

The chain carries TRBV28 and TRBJ2-4; possible D gene TRBD2, 5 bases. The V end lost 5 bases, the J end lost 9 bases, and 14 bases lay between the germline ends. The CDR3 covers 13 residues. Germline CDR1 is MDHEN and CDR2 is SYDVKM. CDR3 loop: CASSLEGIVIQYF. The DNA of the CDR3 is TGTGCCAGCAGTCTAGAGGGAATAGTCATTCAGTACTTC.

The chain joins TRBV5-1 to TRBJ1-2; D not certain. CDR1 and CDR2 (germline): SGHRS, YFSETQ. V lost 4 bases, J lost 4 bases, and 17 bases lay in between. The CDR3 is made up of 15 amino acids. This CDR3 is CASSPMAEGIYGYTF. CDR3 in DNA: TGCGCCAGCAGCCCTATGGCGGAGGGCATCTATGGCTACACCTTC.

The J gene is TRBJ1-2, the V gene TRBV7-9; tentative D call: TRBD1 (5 bases). V was clipped by 5 bases and J by 4 bases, with 14 bases between them. The CDR3 is 14 amino acids. Germline V gene sequence: CDR1 SEHNR, CDR2 FQNEAQ (reference sequence). Written as DNA, the CDR3 is TGTGCCAGCAGCCCAGATGCAAGGGGCTATGGCTACACCTTC. Its translation: CASSPDARGYGYTF.

The J gene is TRBJ2-3, the V gene TRBV5-4; D possibly corresponds to TRBD1 (6 bases). Trimming shortened V by 4 bases and J by 2 bases, and 14 bases separated the two germline ends. Germline CDR1 is SGHNT and CDR2 is YYREEE (reference sequence). This CDR3 is 15 amino acids long. The CDR3: CASSLPGQNTDTQYF. The CDR3 DNA sequence: TGTGCCAGCAGCCTTCCCGGACAGAACACAGATACGCAGTATTTT.

This chain joins TRBV6-2 or TRBV6-3 and TRBJ2-3, with TRBD1 matching over 7 bases. The length of the CDR3 is 17 residues. The V gene's germline CDR1 is MNHEY and CDR2 SVGEGT. The trim removed 5 bases at V and 0 bases at J, leaving 11 bases unmatched. The CDR3 DNA is TGTGCCAGCAGTCAAAGGACAGGCCTGATGAGCACAGATACGCAGTATTTT. Protein sequence: CASSQRTGLMSTDTQYF.

The V call is TRBV5-1, the J call TRBJ2-7; 8 nucleotides agree with TRBD2. The V gene's germline CDR1 is SGHRS and CDR2 YFSETQ. Trimming took 4 bases from V and 7 from J; bases not matched to a gene: 16. This CDR3 is built from 16 residues. The CDR3: CASSGTLGGAGDEQYF. Here the CDR3 DNA reads TGCGCCAGCAGCGGTACTTTGGGGGGAGCGGGAGATGAGCAGTACTTC.

A remark on this clone: The final CDR3 position lacks the conserved phenylalanine or tryptophan, pointing to a likely read error. The rearrangement uses TRBV14 and TRBJ1-2, with D uncertain. Trimming stripped 3 bases from V and 4 bases from J, with 9 bases between. Germline V gives CDR1 SGHDN, CDR2 FVKESK. CDR3 length equals 13 residues. The CDR3, as DNA: TGTGCCAGCAGCCAGGCAAGGAGCTATGGCTACACCTCC. It specifies CASSQARSYGYTS.

V gene TRBV28 combines with J gene TRBJ2-2; 8 nucleotides match TRBD2. This CDR3 is built from 14 residues. Germline values: CDR1 MDHEN, CDR2 SYDVKM. V shed 5 bases, J shed 6 bases, and the junction held 5 bases outside the gene matches. The CDR3 region is CASSGGLVPGELFF. DNA for the CDR3: TGTGCCAGCAGTGGGGGACTAGTCCCCGGGGAGCTGTTTTTT.

The J gene is TRBJ2-1, the V gene TRBV21-1; the table names TRBD2, a call not compared with the DNA. TRBV21-1 is a listed pseudogene. This CDR3 comprises 16 residues. The CDR3 nucleotides read TGTGCCAGCAGCAACGGACTAGCGGGAGGACCAAATGAGCAGTTCTTC. This codes for CASSNGLAGGPNEQFF.

The rearrangement links TRBV28 to TRBJ1-1; TRBD1 matches 9 bases. Germline V gene lookup returns CDR1 MDHEN and CDR2 SYDVKM. Losses at the gene ends were 5 bases for V and 4 bases for J; bases not matched to a gene: 8. The CDR3 covers 15 residues. The CDR3 bases are TGTGCCAGCAGTCCCCTGGGACAGGGAGCCACTGAAGCTTTCTTT. Its protein product is CASSPLGQGATEAFF.

This sequence joins TRBV11-2 and TRBJ1-1; D gene unclear. The germline CDR1 and CDR2 sequences are SGHAT and FQNNGV. V lost 2 bases, J lost 1 base, and 5 bases lay in between. The CDR3 contains 13 residues. CDR3 coding DNA: TGTGCCAGCAGCTTACATCAGAACACTGAAGCTTTCTTT. Its protein product is CASSLHQNTEAFF.

This clone was observed once. The gene calls are TRBV7-3 and TRBJ2-7; TRBD1 matches 7 bases. CDR1 and CDR2 (germline): SGHTA, FQGTGA. V was pared by 5 bases and J by 7 bases, with 8 bases of the junction left unmatched. There are 13 residues in the CDR3. The CDR3 loop is CASSRDRDLEQYF. The CDR3, as DNA: TGTGCCAGCAGCCGAGACAGGGATCTTGAGCAGTACTTC. Looking up the rest from reference TRBV7-3 and TRBJ2-7 gives the full variable domain: GAGVSQTPSNKVTEKGKYVELRCDPISGHTALYWYRQSLGQGPEFLIYFQGTGAADDSGLPNDRFFAVRPEGSVSTLKIQRTERGDSAVYLCASSRDRDLEQYFGPGTRLTVT.

J is TRBJ1-1 and V is TRBV5-1, with 9 bases matching TRBD1. Germline-derived CDR1 and CDR2 are SGHRS and YFSETQ. V dropped 2 bases and J dropped 2; count of bases not matched to a gene: 1. The CDR3 extends over 14 amino acids. CDR3 nucleotides: TGCGCCAGCAGCTTACAGGGGGCCAACACTGAAGCTTTCTTT. It is translated as CASSLQGANTEAFF.

The V and J genes are TRBV28 and TRBJ2-2, with unresolved D. V lost 2 bases and J 4 bases, leaving 11 bases between the germline ends. Germline assignment: CDR1 MDHEN and CDR2 SYDVKM. This CDR3 has 15 amino acids. CDR3 coding DNA: TGTGCCAGCAGTTTACGACTGGCCCTCACCGGGGAGCTGTTTTTT. Encoded protein: CASSLRLALTGELFF.